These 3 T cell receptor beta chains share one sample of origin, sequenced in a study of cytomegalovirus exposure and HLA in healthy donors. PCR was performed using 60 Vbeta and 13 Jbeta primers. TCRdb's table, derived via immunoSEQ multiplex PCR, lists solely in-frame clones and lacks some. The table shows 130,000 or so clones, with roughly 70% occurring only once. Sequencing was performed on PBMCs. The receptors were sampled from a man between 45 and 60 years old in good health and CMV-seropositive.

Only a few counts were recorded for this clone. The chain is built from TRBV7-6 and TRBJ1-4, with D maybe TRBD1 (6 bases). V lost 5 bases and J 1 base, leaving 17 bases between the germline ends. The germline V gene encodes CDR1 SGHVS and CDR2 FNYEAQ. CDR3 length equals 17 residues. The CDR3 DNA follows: TGTGCCAGCAGCAGACCCGAGGAGACAGGAACTAATGAAAAACTGTTTTTT. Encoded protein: CASSRPEETGTNEKLFF.

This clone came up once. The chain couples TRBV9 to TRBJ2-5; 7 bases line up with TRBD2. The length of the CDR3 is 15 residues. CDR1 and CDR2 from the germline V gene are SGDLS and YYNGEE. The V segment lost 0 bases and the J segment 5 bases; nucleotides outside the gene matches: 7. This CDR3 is CASSVDGGVRETQYF. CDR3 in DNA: TGTGCCAGCAGCGTAGATGGGGGGGTCCGGGAGACCCAGTACTTC.

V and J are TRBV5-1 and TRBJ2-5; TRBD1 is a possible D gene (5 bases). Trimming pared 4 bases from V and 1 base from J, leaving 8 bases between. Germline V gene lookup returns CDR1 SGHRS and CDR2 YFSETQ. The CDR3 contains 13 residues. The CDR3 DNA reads TGCGCCAGCAGCCGACAGACCCAAGAGACCCAGTACTTC. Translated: CASSRQTQETQYF.